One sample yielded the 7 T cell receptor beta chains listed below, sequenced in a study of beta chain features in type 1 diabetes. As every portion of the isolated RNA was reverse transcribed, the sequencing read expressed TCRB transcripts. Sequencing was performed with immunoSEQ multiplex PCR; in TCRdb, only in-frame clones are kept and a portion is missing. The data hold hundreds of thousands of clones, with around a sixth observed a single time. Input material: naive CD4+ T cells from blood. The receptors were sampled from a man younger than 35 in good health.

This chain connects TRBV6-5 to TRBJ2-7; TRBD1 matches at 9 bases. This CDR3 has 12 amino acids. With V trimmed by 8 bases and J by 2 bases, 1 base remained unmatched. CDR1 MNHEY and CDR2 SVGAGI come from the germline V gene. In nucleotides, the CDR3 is TGTGCCAGCCGGACAGGGGCCTACGAGCAGTACTTC. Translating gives CASRTGAYEQYF.

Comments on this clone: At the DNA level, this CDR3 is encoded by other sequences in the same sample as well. The CDR3 sequence is CASSYSNRGSYEQYF. CDR3 DNA: TGTGCCAGCAGTTACTCAAACAGGGGATCCTACGAGCAGTACTTC. The chain recombines TRBV6-5 with TRBJ2-7; 7 nucleotides align to TRBD1. This CDR3 has 15 amino acids. Germline lookup yields CDR1 MNHEY and CDR2 SVGAGI. With V trimmed by 0 bases and J by 1 base, 3 bases remained unmatched.

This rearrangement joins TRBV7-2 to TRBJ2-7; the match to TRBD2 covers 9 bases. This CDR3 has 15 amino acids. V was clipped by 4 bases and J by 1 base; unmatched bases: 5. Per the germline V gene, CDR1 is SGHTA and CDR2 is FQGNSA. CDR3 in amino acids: CASSSSGGTSYEQYF. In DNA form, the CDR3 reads TGTGCCAGCAGCTCGAGCGGGGGGACATCCTACGAGCAGTACTTC. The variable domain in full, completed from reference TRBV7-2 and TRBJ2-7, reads GAGVSQSPSNKVTEKGKDVELRCDPISGHTALYWYRQSLGQGLEFLIYFQGNSAPDKSGLPSDRFSAERTGGSVSTLTIQRTQQEDSAVYLCASSSSGGTSYEQYFGPGTRLTVT.

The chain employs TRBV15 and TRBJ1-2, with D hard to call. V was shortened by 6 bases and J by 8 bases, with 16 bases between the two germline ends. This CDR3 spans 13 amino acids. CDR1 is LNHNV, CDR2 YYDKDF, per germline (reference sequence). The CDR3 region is CATRNPTVWGYTF. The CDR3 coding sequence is TGTGCCACCAGAAACCCGACGGTTTGGGGCTACACCTTC.

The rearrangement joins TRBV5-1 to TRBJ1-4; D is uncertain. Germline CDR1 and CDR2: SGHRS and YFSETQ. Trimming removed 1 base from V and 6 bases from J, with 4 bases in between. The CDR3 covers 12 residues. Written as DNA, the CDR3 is TGCGCCAGCAGCTTGTCGGATGAAAAACTGTTTTTT. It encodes CASSLSDEKLFF.

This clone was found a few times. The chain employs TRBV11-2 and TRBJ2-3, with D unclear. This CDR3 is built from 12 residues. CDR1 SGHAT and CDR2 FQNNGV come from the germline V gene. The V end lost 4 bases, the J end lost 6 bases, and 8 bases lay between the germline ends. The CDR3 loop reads CASSSSSDTQYF. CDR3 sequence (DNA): TGTGCCAGCAGCTCTTCGAGCGATACGCAGTATTTT. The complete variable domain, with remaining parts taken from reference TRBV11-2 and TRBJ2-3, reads EAGVAQSPRYKIIEKRQSVAFWCNPISGHATLYWYQQILGQGPKLLIQFQNNGVVDDSQLPKDRFSAERLKGVDSTLKIQPAKLEDSAVYLCASSSSSDTQYFGPGTRLTVL.

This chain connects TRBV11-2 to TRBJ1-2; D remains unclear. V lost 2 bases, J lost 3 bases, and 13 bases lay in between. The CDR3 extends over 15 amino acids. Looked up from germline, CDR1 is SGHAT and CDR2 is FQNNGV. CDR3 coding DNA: TGTGCCAGCAGCTTATGGTTGAGGGAAGACTATGGCTACACCTTC. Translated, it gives CASSLWLREDYGYTF.